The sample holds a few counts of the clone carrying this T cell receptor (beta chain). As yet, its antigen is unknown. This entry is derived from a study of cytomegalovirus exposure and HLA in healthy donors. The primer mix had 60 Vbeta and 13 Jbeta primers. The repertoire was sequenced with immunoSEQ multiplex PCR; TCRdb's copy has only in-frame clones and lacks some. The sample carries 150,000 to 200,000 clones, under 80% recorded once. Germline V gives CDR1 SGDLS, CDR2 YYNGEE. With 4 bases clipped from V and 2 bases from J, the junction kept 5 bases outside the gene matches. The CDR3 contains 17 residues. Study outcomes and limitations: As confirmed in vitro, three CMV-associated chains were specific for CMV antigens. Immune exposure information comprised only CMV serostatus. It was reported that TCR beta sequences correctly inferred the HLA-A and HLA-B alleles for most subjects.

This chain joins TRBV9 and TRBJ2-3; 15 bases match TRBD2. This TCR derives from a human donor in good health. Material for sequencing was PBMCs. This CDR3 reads CASSPGLAGGSTDTQYF. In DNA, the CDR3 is TGTGCCAGCAGCCCCGGACTAGCGGGGGGGTCCACAGATACGCAGTATTTT. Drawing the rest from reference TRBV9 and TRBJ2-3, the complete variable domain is DSGVTQTPKHLITATGQRVTLRCSPRSGDLSVYWYQQSLDQGLQFLIQYYNGEERAKGNILERFSAQQFPDLHSELNLSSLELGDSALYFCASSPGLAGGSTDTQYFGPGTRLTVL.